One sample yielded the 2 T cell receptor beta chains listed below, sequenced in a study of CD8 T cells in Susac syndrome. RNA totalling roughly 0.5 to 1 ug underwent reverse transcription with random hexamers. TCRdb processed the immunoSEQ multiplex PCR reads anew with MiXCR; each CDR3 protein has one entry. The repertoire holds 150,000 or so distinct CDR3 sequences, with about 95% as singletons. Sequences were obtained from CD8+ T cells from PBMCs. The receptor set was obtained from a human donor with multiple sclerosis.

CDR3 DNA sequence: TGTGCCAGCAGCAAAAGGGGGACAGACCGGGATACGCAGTATTTT. Translating gives CASSKRGTDRDTQYF. This chain links TRBV9 with TRBJ2-3, with TRBD1 matching over 7 bases. J was trimmed by 6 bases and V by 4 bases; bases with no gene match: 11. Germline assignment: CDR1 SGDLS and CDR2 YYNGEE. This CDR3 is built from 15 residues.

The chain combines TRBV9 with TRBJ2-5, with D tentatively TRBD2 (6 bases). This CDR3 is built from 18 residues. With 4 bases removed from V and 3 bases from J, the gap between germline ends came to 25 bases. From germline, CDR1 is SGDLS and CDR2 YYNGEE. The CDR3 is CASSSAGGGMSTEETQYF. The CDR3 DNA reads TGTGCCAGCAGCTCTGCAGGTGGGGGGATGAGTACGGAAGAGACCCAGTACTTC.